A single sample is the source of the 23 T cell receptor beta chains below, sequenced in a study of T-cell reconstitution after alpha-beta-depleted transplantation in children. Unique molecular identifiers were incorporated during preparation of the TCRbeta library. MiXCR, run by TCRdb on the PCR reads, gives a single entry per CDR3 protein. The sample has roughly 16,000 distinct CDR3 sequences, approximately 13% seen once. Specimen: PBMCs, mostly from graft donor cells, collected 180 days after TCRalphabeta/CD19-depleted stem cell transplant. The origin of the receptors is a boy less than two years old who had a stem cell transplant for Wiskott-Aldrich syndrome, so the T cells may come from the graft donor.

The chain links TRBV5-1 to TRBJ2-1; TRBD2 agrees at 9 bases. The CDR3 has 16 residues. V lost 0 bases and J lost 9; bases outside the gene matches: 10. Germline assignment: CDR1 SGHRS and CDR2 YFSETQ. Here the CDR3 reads CASSLGVAGVICEQFF. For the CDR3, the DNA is TGCGCCAGCAGCTTGGGGGTAGCGGGAGTTATATGTGAGCAGTTCTTC.

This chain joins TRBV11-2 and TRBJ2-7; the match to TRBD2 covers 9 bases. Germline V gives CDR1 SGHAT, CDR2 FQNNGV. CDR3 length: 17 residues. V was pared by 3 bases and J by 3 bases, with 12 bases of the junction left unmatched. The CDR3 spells CASSFGLAGDPYYEQYF. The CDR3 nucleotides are TGTGCCAGCAGCTTCGGCTTAGCGGGAGACCCCTACTACGAGCAGTACTTC.

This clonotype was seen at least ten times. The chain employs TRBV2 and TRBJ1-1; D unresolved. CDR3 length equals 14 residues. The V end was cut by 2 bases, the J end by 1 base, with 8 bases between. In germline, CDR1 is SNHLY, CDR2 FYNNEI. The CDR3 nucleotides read TGTGCCAGCAGTGAACGGCAGCAGAACACTGAAGCTTTCTTT. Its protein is CASSERQQNTEAFF.

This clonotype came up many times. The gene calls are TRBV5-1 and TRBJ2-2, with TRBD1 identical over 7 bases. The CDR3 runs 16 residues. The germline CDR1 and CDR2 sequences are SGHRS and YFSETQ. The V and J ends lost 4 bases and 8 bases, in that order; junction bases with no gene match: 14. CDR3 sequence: CASSLRQGAWFGELFF. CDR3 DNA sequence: TGCGCCAGCAGCCTACGACAGGGCGCATGGTTTGGGGAGCTGTTTTTT. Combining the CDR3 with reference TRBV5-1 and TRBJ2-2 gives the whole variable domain KAGVTQTPRYLIKTRGQQVTLSCSPISGHRSVSWYQQTPGQGLQFLFEYFSETQRNKGNFPGRFSGRQFSNSRSEMNVSTLELGDSALYLCASSLRQGAWFGELFFGEGSRLTVL.

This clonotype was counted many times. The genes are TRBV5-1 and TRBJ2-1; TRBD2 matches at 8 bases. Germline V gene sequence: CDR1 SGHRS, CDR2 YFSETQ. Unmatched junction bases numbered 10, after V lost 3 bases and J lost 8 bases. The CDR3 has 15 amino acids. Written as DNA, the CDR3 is TGCGCCAGCAGCTGGCCGGGACTAGAGGTCTATGAGCAGTTCTTC. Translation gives CASSWPGLEVYEQFF.

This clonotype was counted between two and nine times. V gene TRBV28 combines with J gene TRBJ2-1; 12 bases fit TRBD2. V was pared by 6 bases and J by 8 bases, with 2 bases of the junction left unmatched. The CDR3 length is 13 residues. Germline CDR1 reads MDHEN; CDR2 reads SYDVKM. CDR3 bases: TGTGCCAGCAGGACTAGCGGGAGTCATGAGCAGTTCTTC. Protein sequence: CASRTSGSHEQFF. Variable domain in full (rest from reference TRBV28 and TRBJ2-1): DVKVTQSSRYLVKRTGEKVFLECVQDMDHENMFWYRQDPGLGLRLIYFSYDVKMKEKGDIPEGYSVSREKKERFSLILESASTNQTSMYLCASRTSGSHEQFFGPGTRLTVL.

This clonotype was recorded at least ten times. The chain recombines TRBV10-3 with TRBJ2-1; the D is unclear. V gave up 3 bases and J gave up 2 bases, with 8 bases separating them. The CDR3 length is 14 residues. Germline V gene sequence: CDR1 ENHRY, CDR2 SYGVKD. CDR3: CAISEMRAYNEQFF. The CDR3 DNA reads TGTGCCATCAGTGAAATGCGAGCCTACAATGAGCAGTTCTTC.

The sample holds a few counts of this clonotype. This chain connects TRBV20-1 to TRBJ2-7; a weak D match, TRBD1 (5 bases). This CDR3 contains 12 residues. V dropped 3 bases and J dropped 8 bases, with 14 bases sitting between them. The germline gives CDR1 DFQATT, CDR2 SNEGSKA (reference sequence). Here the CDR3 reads CSARGQSIKQYF. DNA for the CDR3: TGCAGTGCTAGGGGGCAGTCTATCAAGCAGTACTTC.

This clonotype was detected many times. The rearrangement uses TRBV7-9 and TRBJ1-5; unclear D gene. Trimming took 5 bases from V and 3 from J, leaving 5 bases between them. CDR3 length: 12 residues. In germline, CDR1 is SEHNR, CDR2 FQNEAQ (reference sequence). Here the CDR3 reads CASSDFNQPQHF. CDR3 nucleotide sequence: TGTGCCAGCAGCGATTTCAATCAGCCCCAGCATTTT. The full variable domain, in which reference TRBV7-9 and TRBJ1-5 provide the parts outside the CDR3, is DTGVSQNPRHKITKRGQNVTFRCDPISEHNRLYWYRQTLGQGPEFLTYFQNEAQLEKSRLLSDRFSAERPKGSFSTLEIQRTEQGDSAMYLCASSDFNQPQHFGDGTRLSIL.

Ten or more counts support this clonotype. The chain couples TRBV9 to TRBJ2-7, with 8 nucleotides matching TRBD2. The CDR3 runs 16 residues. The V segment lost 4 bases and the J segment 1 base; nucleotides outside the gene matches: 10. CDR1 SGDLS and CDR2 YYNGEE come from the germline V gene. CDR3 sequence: CASSPRVAGGSYEQYF. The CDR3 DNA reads TGTGCCAGCAGCCCCAGGGTGGCGGGAGGTTCCTACGAGCAGTACTTC. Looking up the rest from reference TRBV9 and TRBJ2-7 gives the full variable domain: DSGVTQTPKHLITATGQRVTLRCSPRSGDLSVYWYQQSLDQGLQFLIQYYNGEERAKGNILERFSAQQFPDLHSELNLSSLELGDSALYFCASSPRVAGGSYEQYFGPGTRLTVT.

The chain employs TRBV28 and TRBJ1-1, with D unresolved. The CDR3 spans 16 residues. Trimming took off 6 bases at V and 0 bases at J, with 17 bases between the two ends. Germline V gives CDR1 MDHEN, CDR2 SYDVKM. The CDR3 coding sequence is TGTGCCAGCAGCCGGACGGAGTCTTACATGAACACTGAAGCTTTCTTT. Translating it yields CASSRTESYMNTEAFF.

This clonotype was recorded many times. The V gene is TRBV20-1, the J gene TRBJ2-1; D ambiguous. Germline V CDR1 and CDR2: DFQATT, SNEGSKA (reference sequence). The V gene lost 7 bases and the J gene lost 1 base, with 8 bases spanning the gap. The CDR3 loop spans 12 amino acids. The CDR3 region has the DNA TGCAGTGGCGTGGGTTCCTACAATGAGCAGTTCTTC. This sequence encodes CSGVGSYNEQFF.

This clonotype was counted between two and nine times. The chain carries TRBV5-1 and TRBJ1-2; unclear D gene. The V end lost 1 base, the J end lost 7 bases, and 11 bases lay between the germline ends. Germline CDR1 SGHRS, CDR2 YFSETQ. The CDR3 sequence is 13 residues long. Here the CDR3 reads CASSLPPSPGYTF. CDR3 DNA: TGCGCCAGCAGCTTGCCCCCAAGTCCTGGCTACACCTTC.

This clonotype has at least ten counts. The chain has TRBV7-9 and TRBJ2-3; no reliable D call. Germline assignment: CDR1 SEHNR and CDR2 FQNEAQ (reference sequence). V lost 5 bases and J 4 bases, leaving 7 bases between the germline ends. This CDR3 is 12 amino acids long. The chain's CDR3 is CASSPLSDTQYF. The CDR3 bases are TGTGCCAGCAGCCCGCTGTCAGATACGCAGTATTTT.

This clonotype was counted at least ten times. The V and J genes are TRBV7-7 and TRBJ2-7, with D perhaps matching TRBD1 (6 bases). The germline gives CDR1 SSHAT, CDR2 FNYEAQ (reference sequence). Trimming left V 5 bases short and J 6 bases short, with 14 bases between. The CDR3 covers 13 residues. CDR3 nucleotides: TGTGCCAGCAGCCTTCTACAGGGCGCCGAGCAGTACTTC. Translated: CASSLLQGAEQYF.

CDR3 loop: CSARKGGSSTDTQYF. In DNA form, the CDR3 reads TGCAGTGCTAGAAAGGGAGGGAGTAGCACAGATACGCAGTATTTT. The chain couples TRBV20-1 to TRBJ2-3; TRBD2 aligns across 7 bases. The germline V gene has CDR1 DFQATT and CDR2 SNEGSKA (reference sequence). With 2 bases clipped from V and 0 bases from J, the junction kept 5 bases outside the gene matches. This CDR3 spans 15 amino acids.

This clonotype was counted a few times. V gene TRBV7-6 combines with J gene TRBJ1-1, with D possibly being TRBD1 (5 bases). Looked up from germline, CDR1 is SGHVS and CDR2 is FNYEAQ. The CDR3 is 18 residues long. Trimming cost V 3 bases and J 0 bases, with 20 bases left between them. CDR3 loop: CASSFVQQELDMNTEAFF. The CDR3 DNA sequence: TGTGCCAGCAGCTTTGTTCAACAGGAATTGGACATGAACACTGAAGCTTTCTTT. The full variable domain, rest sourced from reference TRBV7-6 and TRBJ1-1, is GAGVSQSPRYKVTKRGQDVALRCDPISGHVSLYWYRQALGQGPEFLTYFNYEAQQDKSGLPNDRFSAERPEGSISTLTIQRTEQRDSAMYRCASSFVQQELDMNTEAFFGQGTRLTVV.

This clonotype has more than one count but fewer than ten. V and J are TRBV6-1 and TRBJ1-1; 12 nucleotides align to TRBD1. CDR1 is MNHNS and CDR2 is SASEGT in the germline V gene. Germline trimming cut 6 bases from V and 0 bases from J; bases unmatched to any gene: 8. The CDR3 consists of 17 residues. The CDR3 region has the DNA TGTGCCAGCAGGACCGGGACAGGGGGCTTTCTGAACACTGAAGCTTTCTTT. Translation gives CASRTGTGGFLNTEAFF.

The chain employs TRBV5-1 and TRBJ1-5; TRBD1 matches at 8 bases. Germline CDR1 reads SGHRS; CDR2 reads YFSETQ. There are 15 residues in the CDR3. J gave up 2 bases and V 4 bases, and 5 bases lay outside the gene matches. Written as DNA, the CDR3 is TGCGCCAGCAGCCCTACAGGGGGTGGCAATCAGCCCCAGCATTTT. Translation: CASSPTGGGNQPQHF.

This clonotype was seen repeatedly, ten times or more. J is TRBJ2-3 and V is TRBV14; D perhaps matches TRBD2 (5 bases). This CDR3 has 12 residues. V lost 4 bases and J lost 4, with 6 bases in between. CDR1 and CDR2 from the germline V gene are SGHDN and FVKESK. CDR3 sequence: CASSRSADTQYF. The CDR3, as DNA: TGTGCCAGCAGCCGTAGCGCAGATACGCAGTATTTT.

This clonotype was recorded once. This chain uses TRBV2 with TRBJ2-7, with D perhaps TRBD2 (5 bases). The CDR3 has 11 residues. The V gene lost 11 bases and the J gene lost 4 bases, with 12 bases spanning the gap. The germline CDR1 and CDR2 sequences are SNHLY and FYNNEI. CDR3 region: CACKSGYEQYF. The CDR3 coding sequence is TGTGCCTGCAAGTCGGGATACGAGCAGTACTTC.

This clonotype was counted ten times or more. The CDR3 spells CASSIDTSGTLTQYF. The CDR3 region has the DNA TGTGCCAGTAGTATAGATACTAGCGGTACCCTTACGCAGTATTTT. The J gene is TRBJ2-3, the V gene TRBV19, with 8 bases fitting TRBD2. J gave up 8 bases and V 0 bases, and 7 bases lay outside the gene matches. This CDR3 comprises 15 residues. Germline assignment: CDR1 LNHDA and CDR2 SQIVND (reference sequence). Full variable domain (missing parts from reference TRBV19 and TRBJ2-3): DGGITQSPKYLFRKEGQNVTLSCEQNLNHDAMYWYRQDPGQGLRLIYYSQIVNDFQKGDIAEGYSVSREKKESFPLTVTSAQKNPTAFYLCASSIDTSGTLTQYFGPGTRLTVL.

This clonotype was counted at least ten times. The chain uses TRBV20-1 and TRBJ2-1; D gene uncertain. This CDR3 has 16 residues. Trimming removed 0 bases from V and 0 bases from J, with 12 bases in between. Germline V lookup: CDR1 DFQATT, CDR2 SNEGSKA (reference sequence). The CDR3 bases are TGCAGTGCTAGAGATCTTCCACTTAGCTCCTACAATGAGCAGTTCTTC. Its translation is CSARDLPLSSYNEQFF.